This T cell receptor (beta chain) was recovered during a study of CD8+ T cells in alopecia areata. General study findings and limits: Scalp samples also yield sequences from resident alphabeta T cells of normal skin.

Once RNA had been extracted, it was reverse transcribed into cDNA to act as the sequencing template. Data came from immunoSEQ multiplex PCR; TCRdb stores just in-frame clones and leaves some out. Seen here are some 5,000 clones, roughly 63% observed once, and the top ten hold 11%. A note on this clone: No antigen is known for it.

Individuals with alopecia areata gave both lesional scalp punch biopsies and peripheral blood for collection. The specimen comprised skin, sampled at week 0. The origin of this receptor is a human donor with alopecia areata.

The CDR3, as DNA: TGTGCCAGCAGTGACTCCCAGCGGGGGGCCCATACGCAGTATTTT. Translated, it gives CASSDSQRGAHTQYF. This chain connects TRBV6-4 to TRBJ2-3, with TRBD2 matching over 9 bases. Germline V gene lookup returns CDR1 MRHNA and CDR2 SNTAGT. The CDR3 has 15 amino acids. V shed 0 bases and J 7 bases; nucleotides not matched to a gene: 5.